These 30 T cell receptor beta chains were all obtained from the same sample, sequenced in a study of shared clonotypes between healthy human individuals. Clones were sequenced by immunoSEQ multiplex PCR, and TCRdb holds only the in-frame ones, with some missing. Of some 1,400,000 clones listed, about 96% are singletons. Sequenced sample: naive CD4+ T cells sorted from blood. Subset meaning: CD45RA+ positively selected. The receptors derive from a man aged 25-45 years in good health.

The J gene is TRBJ2-3, the V gene TRBV19; TRBD2 matches at 10 bases. From germline, CDR1 is LNHDA and CDR2 SQIVND (reference sequence). Unmatched junction bases numbered 8, after V lost 6 bases and J lost 2 bases. This CDR3 spans 16 amino acids. For the CDR3, the DNA is TGTGCCAGTAGCCTGTTAGCGGGAGGTATCACAGATACGCAGTATTTT. This sequence encodes CASSLLAGGITDTQYF.

This chain connects TRBV4-3 to TRBJ2-4, with D possibly matching TRBD2 (5 bases). V shed 0 bases and J shed 8 bases, with 14 bases lying between them. The CDR3 loop spans 15 amino acids. Germline V CDR1 and CDR2: LGHNA, YSLEER. The CDR3, as DNA: TGCGCCAGCAGCCAAGATATCCTCGCGGAGGACATTCAGTACTTC. Its translation: CASSQDILAEDIQYF.

The V gene is TRBV6-1, the J gene TRBJ1-5, with a possible D match to TRBD1 (6 bases). The CDR3 has 12 amino acids. Trimming took off 10 bases at V and 5 bases at J, with 12 bases between the two ends. Germline CDR1 reads MNHNS; CDR2 reads SASEGT. The CDR3 spells CATQTGYQPQHF. The CDR3 DNA is TGTGCCACCCAAACAGGGTATCAGCCCCAGCATTTT.

The chain couples TRBV5-1 to TRBJ2-5; 7 nucleotides agree with TRBD1. The germline gives CDR1 SGHRS, CDR2 YFSETQ. CDR3 length: 16 residues. J was trimmed by 7 bases and V by 2 bases; bases with no gene match: 14. CDR3 residues: CASSLDVLQGLGTQYF. The CDR3 region has the DNA TGCGCCAGCAGCTTAGACGTACTACAGGGGTTGGGGACCCAGTACTTC.

The V call is TRBV27, the J call TRBJ2-6; D might be TRBD1 or TRBD2, each matching 6 bases. V dropped 3 bases and J dropped 3 bases, with 15 bases sitting between them. CDR1 and CDR2 from the germline V gene are MNHEY and SMNVEV (reference sequence). CDR3 length: 17 amino acids. The CDR3 is CASSFQSRGRGANVLTF. CDR3 bases: TGTGCCAGCAGTTTCCAGAGCCGGGGGCGTGGGGCCAACGTCCTGACTTTC.

This chain uses TRBV7-2 with TRBJ1-5; TRBD1 matches at 7 bases. CDR1 and CDR2 (germline): SGHTA, FQGNSA. The CDR3 has 15 residues. The trim removed 5 bases at V and 4 bases at J, leaving 8 bases unmatched. CDR3 protein: CASSPMTGKNQPQHF. Here the CDR3 DNA reads TGTGCCAGCAGCCCCATGACAGGGAAGAATCAGCCCCAGCATTTT. Complete variable domain (other parts from reference TRBV7-2 and TRBJ1-5): GAGVSQSPSNKVTEKGKDVELRCDPISGHTALYWYRQSLGQGLEFLIYFQGNSAPDKSGLPSDRFSAERTGGSVSTLTIQRTQQEDSAVYLCASSPMTGKNQPQHFGDGTRLSIL.

The chain couples TRBV28 to TRBJ2-2; D may be TRBD1 (5 bases). This CDR3 comprises 13 residues. V lost 5 bases and J 6 bases, leaving 10 bases between the germline ends. Germline V lookup: CDR1 MDHEN, CDR2 SYDVKM. CDR3 region: CASSPRGAGELFF. The CDR3 nucleotides read TGTGCCAGCAGTCCTAGGGGTGCCGGGGAGCTGTTTTTT.

About this clone itself: Other DNA sequences within the sample encode an identical CDR3. V usage is TRBV6-5 and J usage is TRBJ1-5, with a possible D match to TRBD1 (5 bases). The CDR3 sequence is 10 residues long. V was shortened by 8 bases and J by 9 bases, with 8 bases between the two germline ends. Germline V gene lookup returns CDR1 MNHEY and CDR2 SVGAGI. The CDR3 region has the DNA TGTGCCAGCGGGGGTTCGCCCCAGCATTTT. Translated: CASGGSPQHF.

The V and J genes are TRBV28 and TRBJ2-7; TRBD1 or TRBD2 may be the D gene (5 bases each). The V gene's germline CDR1 is MDHEN and CDR2 SYDVKM. V was pared by 8 bases and J by 0 bases, with 14 bases between. The CDR3 is 14 residues long. CDR3 amino acids: CASYGAGSSYEQYF. CDR3 nucleotides: TGTGCCAGCTACGGGGCAGGGTCCTCCTACGAGCAGTACTTC.

The rearrangement links TRBV11-2 to TRBJ2-7; TRBD1 agrees at 7 bases. Trimming cost V 6 bases and J 2 bases; bases outside gene matches: 13. Germline V lookup: CDR1 SGHAT, CDR2 FQNNGV. The CDR3 has 16 amino acids. The CDR3 nucleotides read TGTGCCAGCAGGAAACGGCCGGGACAGTCACCCTACGAGCAGTACTTC. This encodes CASRKRPGQSPYEQYF.

The chain has TRBV7-8 and TRBJ2-1; 13 bases map to TRBD2. There are 18 residues in the CDR3. Looked up from germline, CDR1 is SGHVS and CDR2 is FQNEAQ. The V gene end was trimmed by 5 bases and the J gene end by 0 bases; junction bases not matched to a gene: 7. The DNA of the CDR3 is TGTGCCAGCAGCGCCGGGACTAGCGGGACAAGCTCCTACAATGAGCAGTTCTTC. Protein: CASSAGTSGTSSYNEQFF.

The rearrangement joins TRBV27 to TRBJ2-2, with 13 bases identical to TRBD2. Germline values: CDR1 MNHEY, CDR2 SMNVEV (reference sequence). The CDR3 has 14 amino acids. The V gene end was trimmed by 8 bases and the J gene end by 5 bases; junction bases not matched to a gene: 2. CDR3 protein: CASGLAGDTGELFF. CDR3 in DNA: TGTGCCAGCGGACTAGCGGGAGATACCGGGGAGCTGTTTTTT.

The chain links TRBV6-5 to TRBJ2-5, with D uncertain. Germline V lookup: CDR1 MNHEY, CDR2 SVGAGI. CDR3 size: 13 residues. Trimming removed 6 bases from V and 5 bases from J, with 13 bases in between. CDR3 residues: CASSSTGPETQYF. The DNA of the CDR3 is TGTGCCAGCAGCTCCACGGGCCCCGAGACCCAGTACTTC.

This chain connects TRBV9 to TRBJ2-3, with 8 bases fitting TRBD2. V shed 3 bases, J shed 5 bases, and the junction held 11 bases outside the gene matches. CDR3 length: 16 amino acids. Germline CDR1 and CDR2: SGDLS and YYNGEE. The chain's CDR3 is CASSELGRAGVDTQYF. CDR3 in DNA: TGTGCCAGCAGCGAGCTCGGGAGGGCCGGTGTAGATACGCAGTATTTT.

The chain carries TRBV4-3 and TRBJ2-7, with 14 bases aligning to TRBD2. Germline trimming cut 3 bases from V and 6 bases from J; bases unmatched to any gene: 7. The CDR3 runs 16 residues. The germline V gene has CDR1 LGHNA and CDR2 YSLEER. The CDR3 spells CASSQGTSGRWSEQYF. CDR3 DNA sequence: TGCGCCAGCAGCCAGGGGACTAGCGGGAGATGGAGCGAGCAGTACTTC.

The chain is built from TRBV7-9 and TRBJ2-2; tentatively, D is TRBD1 (5 bases). Trimming took off 3 bases at V and 2 bases at J, with 10 bases between the two ends. Germline V gene lookup returns CDR1 SEHNR and CDR2 FQNEAQ (reference sequence). The CDR3 has 15 amino acids. CDR3 in DNA: TGTGCCAGCAGCTTCCCGCAGGGAAACACCGGGGAGCTGTTTTTT. Its protein product is CASSFPQGNTGELFF.

The chain is built from TRBV18 and TRBJ2-5; D is ambiguous. The CDR3 length is 12 residues. Trimming removed 3 bases at V and 7 bases at J, with 9 bases between. Germline V gene data show CDR1 as KGHSH and CDR2 as LQKENI. This CDR3 is CASSPLAGTQYF. The CDR3 nucleotides are TGTGCCAGCTCACCGCTCGCCGGGACCCAGTACTTC.

The V gene is TRBV5-1, the J gene TRBJ1-2; tentative D call: TRBD1 (5 bases). The V gene lost 0 bases and the J gene lost 6 bases, with 12 bases spanning the gap. Germline lookup yields CDR1 SGHRS and CDR2 YFSETQ. The CDR3 sequence is 14 residues long. CDR3 sequence (DNA): TGCGCCAGCAGCTTGGGCGGGATGGGGGATGGCTACACCTTC. The encoded protein is CASSLGGMGDGYTF.

CDR3 sequence (DNA): TGTGCCAGCAGCCCGGGACTTTCAACCGGGGAGCTGTTTTTT. It codes for CASSPGLSTGELFF. The V gene is TRBV5-4, the J gene TRBJ2-2; a weak D match, TRBD2 (6 bases). Germline CDR1 is SGHNT and CDR2 is YYREEE (reference sequence). The CDR3 has 14 amino acids. The V end lost 4 bases, the J end lost 5 bases, and 12 bases lay between the germline ends.

This chain uses TRBV15 with TRBJ2-3; no definite D call. CDR3 length equals 15 residues. Germline V gives CDR1 LNHNV, CDR2 YYDKDF (reference sequence). The V and J ends lost 5 bases and 2 bases respectively, with 14 bases between them. The CDR3 spells CATSASPRYTDTQYF. Written as DNA, the CDR3 is TGTGCCACCAGCGCCTCGCCCCGGTACACAGATACGCAGTATTTT.

This chain uses TRBV5-6 with TRBJ1-1, with D possibly being TRBD1 (5 bases). Germline CDR1 SGHDT, CDR2 YYEEEE. V lost 3 bases and J 7 bases, leaving 10 bases between the germline ends. CDR3 size: 12 residues. CDR3 amino acids: CASSSGLIEAFF. CDR3 sequence (DNA): TGTGCCAGCAGCTCAGGGTTAATTGAAGCTTTCTTT.

V gene TRBV28 combines with J gene TRBJ1-2, with 8 nucleotides matching TRBD1. CDR3 length: 13 residues. The V and J ends lost 2 bases and 8 bases, in that order; junction bases with no gene match: 4. Germline V gene sequence: CDR1 MDHEN, CDR2 SYDVKM. CDR3 in DNA: TGTGCCAGCAGTTTAAGACAGGGGTCCGGCTACACCTTC. It translates to CASSLRQGSGYTF.

The rearrangement joins TRBV6-1 to TRBJ2-3; the D is unclear. V dropped 4 bases and J dropped 2 bases, with 13 bases sitting between them. Looked up from germline, CDR1 is MNHNS and CDR2 is SASEGT. This CDR3 is 15 amino acids long. The CDR3 region has the DNA TGTGCCAGCAGTGGTTTTGTACTCTACACAGATACGCAGTATTTT. The encoded protein is CASSGFVLYTDTQYF.

The gene calls are TRBV18 and TRBJ2-7; 9 bases fit TRBD2. The CDR3 loop spans 16 amino acids. The germline V gene encodes CDR1 KGHSH and CDR2 LQKENI. V lost 4 bases, J lost 4 bases, and 11 bases stayed unmatched. CDR3 coding DNA: TGTGCCAGCTCACTTCTGGGTAGCGGGAGTAGGTACGAGCAGTACTTC. Translation: CASSLLGSGSRYEQYF. The complete variable domain, with remaining parts taken from reference TRBV18 and TRBJ2-7, reads NAGVMQNPRHLVRRRGQEARLRCSPMKGHSHVYWYRQLPEEGLKFMVYLQKENIIDESGMPKERFSAEFPKEGPSILRIQQVVRGDSAAYFCASSLLGSGSRYEQYFGPGTRLTVT.

The gene calls are TRBV25-1 and TRBJ2-3, with a possible D match to TRBD2 (6 bases). The CDR3 has 14 amino acids. Trimming took 2 bases from V and 5 from J, leaving 11 bases between them. Germline CDR1 and CDR2: MGHDK and SYGVNS. CDR3 residues: CASSEPGTGDTQYF. The CDR3 nucleotides are TGTGCCAGCAGTGAACCAGGGACTGGAGATACGCAGTATTTT. Supplemented by reference TRBV25-1 and TRBJ2-3, the full variable domain reads EADIYQTPRYLVIGTGKKITLECSQTMGHDKMYWYQQDPGMELHLIHYSYGVNSTEKGDLSSESTVSRIRTEHFPLTLESARPSHTSQYLCASSEPGTGDTQYFGPGTRLTVL.

The chain employs TRBV7-2 and TRBJ2-1, with D unresolved. Germline CDR1 reads SGHTA; CDR2 reads FQGNSA. The CDR3 is 15 amino acids. V was pared by 1 base and J by 0 bases, with 7 bases between. Written as DNA, the CDR3 is TGTGCCAGCAGCTTAGGGGTAACCTCCTACAATGAGCAGTTCTTC. Translation gives CASSLGVTSYNEQFF.

This clone was recorded only once. The chain uses TRBV4-1 and TRBJ2-3, with D tentatively TRBD2 (6 bases). V lost 1 base and J 2 bases, leaving 10 bases between the germline ends. This CDR3 contains 15 residues. CDR1 is MGHRA and CDR2 is YSYEKL in the germline V gene. The CDR3 nucleotides read TGCGCCAGCAGCCAAGTAGCGGACCTCACAGATACGCAGTATTTT. It yields the protein CASSQVADLTDTQYF.

V usage is TRBV7-3 and J usage is TRBJ2-1; D perhaps matches TRBD1 (5 bases). This CDR3 has 15 amino acids. Germline-derived CDR1 and CDR2 are SGHTA and FQGTGA. Trimming removed 5 bases at V and 1 base at J, with 12 bases between. CDR3 sequence: CASSLGARSYNEQFF. CDR3 nucleotides: TGTGCCAGCAGCCTAGGGGCGAGGTCCTACAATGAGCAGTTCTTC.

This chain uses TRBV27 with TRBJ2-1; 13 bases map to TRBD2. Germline CDR1 reads MNHEY; CDR2 reads SMNVEV (reference sequence). This CDR3 has 18 amino acids. The junction had 8 bases not matched to a gene; V was cut back by 2 bases and J by 4 bases. The CDR3 nucleotides read TGTGCCAGCAGTTTAGTCGCCAGGACTAGCGGGGGATACAATGAGCAGTTCTTC. Its translation is CASSLVARTSGGYNEQFF.

The chain combines TRBV5-4 with TRBJ2-5; 9 bases match TRBD1. The CDR3 consists of 16 residues. The V gene end was trimmed by 4 bases and the J gene end by 4 bases; junction bases not matched to a gene: 11. Germline CDR1 reads SGHNT; CDR2 reads YYREEE (reference sequence). CDR3 sequence: CASSPTTDRGGETQYF. The CDR3 DNA sequence: TGTGCCAGCAGCCCTACTACGGACAGGGGCGGAGAGACCCAGTACTTC.